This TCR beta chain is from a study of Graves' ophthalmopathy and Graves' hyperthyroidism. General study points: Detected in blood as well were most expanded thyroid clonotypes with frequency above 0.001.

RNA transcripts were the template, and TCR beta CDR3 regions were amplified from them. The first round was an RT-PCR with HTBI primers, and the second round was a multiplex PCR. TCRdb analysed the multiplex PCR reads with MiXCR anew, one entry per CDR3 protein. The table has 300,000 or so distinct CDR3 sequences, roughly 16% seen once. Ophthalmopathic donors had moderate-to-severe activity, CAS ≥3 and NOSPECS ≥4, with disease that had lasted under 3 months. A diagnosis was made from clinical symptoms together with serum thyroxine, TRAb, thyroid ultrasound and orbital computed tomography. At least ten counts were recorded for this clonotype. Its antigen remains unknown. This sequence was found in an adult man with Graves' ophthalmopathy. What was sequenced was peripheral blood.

The CDR3 here is CASSYSDIQEETQYF. The CDR3 nucleotides read TGTGCCAGCAGTTACTCGGACATCCAAGAAGAGACCCAGTACTTC. This chain joins TRBV6-5 and TRBJ2-5; a possible D gene is TRBD1 (5 bases). The germline V and J ends were trimmed by 0 bases and 3 bases, with 11 bases remaining between them. The germline gives CDR1 MNHEY, CDR2 SVGAGI. There are 15 residues in the CDR3.